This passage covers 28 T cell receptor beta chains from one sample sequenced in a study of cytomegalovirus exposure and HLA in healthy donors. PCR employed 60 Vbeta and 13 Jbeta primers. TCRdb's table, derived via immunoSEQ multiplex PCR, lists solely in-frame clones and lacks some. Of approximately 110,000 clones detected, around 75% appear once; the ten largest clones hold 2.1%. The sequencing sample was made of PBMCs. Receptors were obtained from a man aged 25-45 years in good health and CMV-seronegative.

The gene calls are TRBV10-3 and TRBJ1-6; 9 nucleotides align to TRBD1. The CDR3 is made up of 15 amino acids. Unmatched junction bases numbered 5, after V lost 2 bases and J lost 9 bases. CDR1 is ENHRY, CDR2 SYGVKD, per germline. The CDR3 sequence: CAISEEGQGSSPLHF. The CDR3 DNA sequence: TGTGCCATCAGTGAGGAGGGACAGGGCAGTTCACCCCTCCACTTT.

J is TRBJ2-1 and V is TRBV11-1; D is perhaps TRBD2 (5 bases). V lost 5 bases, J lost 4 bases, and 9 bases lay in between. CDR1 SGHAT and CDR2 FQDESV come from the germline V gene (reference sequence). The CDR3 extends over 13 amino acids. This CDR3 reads CASSLGLYNEQFF. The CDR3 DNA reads TGTGCCAGCAGCCTTGGACTGTACAATGAGCAGTTCTTC.

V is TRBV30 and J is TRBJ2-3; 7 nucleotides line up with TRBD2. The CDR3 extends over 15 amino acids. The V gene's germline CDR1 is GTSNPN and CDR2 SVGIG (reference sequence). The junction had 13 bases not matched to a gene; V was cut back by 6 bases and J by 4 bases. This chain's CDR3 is CACSWGGWVADTQYF. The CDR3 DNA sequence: TGTGCCTGTAGTTGGGGGGGGTGGGTCGCAGATACGCAGTATTTT.

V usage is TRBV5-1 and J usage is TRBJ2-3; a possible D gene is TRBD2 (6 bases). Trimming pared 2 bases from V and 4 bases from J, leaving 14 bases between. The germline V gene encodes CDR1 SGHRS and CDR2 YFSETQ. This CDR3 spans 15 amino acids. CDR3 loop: CASSFESGVPDTQYF. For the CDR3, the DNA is TGCGCCAGCAGCTTTGAGTCGGGAGTCCCAGATACGCAGTATTTT.

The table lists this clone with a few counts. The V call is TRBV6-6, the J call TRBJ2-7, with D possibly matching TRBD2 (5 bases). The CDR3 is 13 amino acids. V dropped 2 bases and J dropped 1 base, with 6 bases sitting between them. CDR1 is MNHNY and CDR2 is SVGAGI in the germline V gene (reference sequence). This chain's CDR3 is CASSYEGSYEQYF. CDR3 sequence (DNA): TGTGCCAGCAGTTACGAGGGTTCCTACGAGCAGTACTTC.

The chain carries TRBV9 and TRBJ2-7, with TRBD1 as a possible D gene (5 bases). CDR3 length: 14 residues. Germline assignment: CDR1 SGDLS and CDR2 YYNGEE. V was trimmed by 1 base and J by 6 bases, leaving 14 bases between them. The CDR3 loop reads CASSVTTSGFEQYF. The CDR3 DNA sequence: TGTGCCAGCAGCGTAACCACTTCAGGGTTCGAGCAGTACTTC.

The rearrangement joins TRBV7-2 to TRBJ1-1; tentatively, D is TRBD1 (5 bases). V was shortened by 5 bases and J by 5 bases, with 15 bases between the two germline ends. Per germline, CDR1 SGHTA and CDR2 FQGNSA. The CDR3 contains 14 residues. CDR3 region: CASSPYSGITEAFF. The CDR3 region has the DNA TGTGCCAGCAGCCCCTACTCAGGGATAACTGAAGCTTTCTTT. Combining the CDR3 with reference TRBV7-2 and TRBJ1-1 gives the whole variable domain GAGVSQSPSNKVTEKGKDVELRCDPISGHTALYWYRQSLGQGLEFLIYFQGNSAPDKSGLPSDRFSAERTGGSVSTLTIQRTQQEDSAVYLCASSPYSGITEAFFGQGTRLTVV.

CDR3 residues: CASSGMGGGSNEKLFF. Written as DNA, the CDR3 is TGTGCCAGCAGTGGAATGGGCGGAGGGTCTAATGAAAAACTGTTTTTT. The gene calls are TRBV25-1 and TRBJ1-4; D unclear. The CDR3 totals 16 residues. CDR1 is MGHDK and CDR2 is SYGVNS in the germline V gene. Trimming pared 4 bases from V and 3 bases from J, leaving 15 bases between.

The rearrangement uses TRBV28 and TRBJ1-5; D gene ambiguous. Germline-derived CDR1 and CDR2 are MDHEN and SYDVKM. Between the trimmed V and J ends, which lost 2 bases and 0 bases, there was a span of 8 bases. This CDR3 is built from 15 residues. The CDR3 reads CASSLVTASNQPQHF. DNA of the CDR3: TGTGCCAGCAGTTTAGTTACAGCTAGCAATCAGCCCCAGCATTTT.

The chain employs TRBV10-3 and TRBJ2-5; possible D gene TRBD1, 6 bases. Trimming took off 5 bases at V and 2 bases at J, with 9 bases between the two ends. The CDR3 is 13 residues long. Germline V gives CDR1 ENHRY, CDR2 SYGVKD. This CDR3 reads CAISPGQQETQYF. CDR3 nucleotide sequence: TGTGCCATCAGTCCTGGACAGCAAGAGACCCAGTACTTC.

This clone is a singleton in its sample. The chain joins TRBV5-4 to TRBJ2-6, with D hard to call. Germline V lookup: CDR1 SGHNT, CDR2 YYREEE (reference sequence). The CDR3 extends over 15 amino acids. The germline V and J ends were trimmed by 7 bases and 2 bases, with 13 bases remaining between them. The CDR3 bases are TGTGCCAGCTTCCTGCAGAATCCTGGGGCCAACGTCCTGACTTTC. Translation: CASFLQNPGANVLTF.

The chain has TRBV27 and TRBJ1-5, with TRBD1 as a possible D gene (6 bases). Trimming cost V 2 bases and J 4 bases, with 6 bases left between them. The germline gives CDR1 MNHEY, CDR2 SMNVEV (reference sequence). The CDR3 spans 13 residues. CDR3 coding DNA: TGTGCCAGCAGTTTAGACAGGAATCAGCCCCAGCATTTT. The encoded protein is CASSLDRNQPQHF.

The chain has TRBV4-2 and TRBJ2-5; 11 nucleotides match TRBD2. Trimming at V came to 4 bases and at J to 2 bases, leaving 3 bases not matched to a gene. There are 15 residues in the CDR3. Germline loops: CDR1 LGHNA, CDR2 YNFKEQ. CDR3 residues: CASSPLAGVQETQYF. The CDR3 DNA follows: TGTGCCAGCAGCCCACTAGCGGGAGTACAAGAGACCCAGTACTTC.

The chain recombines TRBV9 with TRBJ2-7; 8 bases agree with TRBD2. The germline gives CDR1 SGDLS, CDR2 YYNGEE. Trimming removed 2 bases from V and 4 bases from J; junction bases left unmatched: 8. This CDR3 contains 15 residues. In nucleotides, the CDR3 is TGTGCCAGCAGCGTGAATGAAGCGGGAGTTTACGAGCAGTACTTC. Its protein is CASSVNEAGVYEQYF.

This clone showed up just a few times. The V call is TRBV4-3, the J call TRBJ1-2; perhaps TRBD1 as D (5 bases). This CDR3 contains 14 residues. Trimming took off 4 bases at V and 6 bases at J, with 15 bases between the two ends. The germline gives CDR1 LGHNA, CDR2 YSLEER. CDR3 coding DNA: TGCGCCAGCAGCCCTCAAAGGGGTAGAGATGGCTACACCTTC. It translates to CASSPQRGRDGYTF.

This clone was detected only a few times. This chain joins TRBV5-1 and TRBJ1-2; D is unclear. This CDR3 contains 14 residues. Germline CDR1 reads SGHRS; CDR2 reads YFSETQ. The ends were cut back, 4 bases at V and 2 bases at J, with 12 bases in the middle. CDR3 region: CASSPGSSNYGYTF. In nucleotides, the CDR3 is TGCGCCAGCAGCCCCGGGTCTTCAAACTATGGCTACACCTTC.

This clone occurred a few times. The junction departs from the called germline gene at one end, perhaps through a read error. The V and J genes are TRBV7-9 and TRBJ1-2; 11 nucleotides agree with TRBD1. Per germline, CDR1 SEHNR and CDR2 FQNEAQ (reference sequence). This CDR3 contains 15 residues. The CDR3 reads CSSSSYMDRGLGYTF. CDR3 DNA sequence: TGTTCCAGCAGCTCCTATATGGACAGGGGGCTTGGCTACACCTTC.

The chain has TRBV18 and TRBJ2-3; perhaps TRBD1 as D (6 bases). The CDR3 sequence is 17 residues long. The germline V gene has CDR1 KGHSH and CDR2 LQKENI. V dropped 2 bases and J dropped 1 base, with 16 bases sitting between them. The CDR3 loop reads CASSPNGPGGRTDTQYF. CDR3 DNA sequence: TGTGCCAGCTCACCAAACGGCCCTGGGGGCCGCACAGATACGCAGTATTTT.

For the CDR3, the DNA is TGTGCCAGCAGCCAAGGGACAGGGGGCGCGGATACGCAGTATTTT. Its protein product is CASSQGTGGADTQYF. The chain uses TRBV4-2 and TRBJ2-3; 11 positions match TRBD1. Losses at the gene ends were 1 base for V and 6 bases for J; bases not matched to a gene: 3. Germline V gene data show CDR1 as LGHNA and CDR2 as YNFKEQ. There are 15 residues in the CDR3.

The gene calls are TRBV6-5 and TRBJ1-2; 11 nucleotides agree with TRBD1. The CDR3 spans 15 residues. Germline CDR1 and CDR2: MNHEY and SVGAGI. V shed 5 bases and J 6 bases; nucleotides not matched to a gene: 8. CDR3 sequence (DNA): TGTGCCAGCAGTACGGACAGGGGGCGTGCGGATGGCTACACCTTC. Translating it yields CASSTDRGRADGYTF.

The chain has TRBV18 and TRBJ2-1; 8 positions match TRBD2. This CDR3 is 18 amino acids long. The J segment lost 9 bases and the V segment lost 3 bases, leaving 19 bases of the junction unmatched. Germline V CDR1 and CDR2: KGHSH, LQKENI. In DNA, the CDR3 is TGTGCCAGCTCACCCCCACGGTCGGGACTAGGACAACCCAGTGAGCAGTTCTTC. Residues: CASSPPRSGLGQPSEQFF. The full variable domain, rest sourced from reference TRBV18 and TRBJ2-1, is NAGVMQNPRHLVRRRGQEARLRCSPMKGHSHVYWYRQLPEEGLKFMVYLQKENIIDESGMPKERFSAEFPKEGPSILRIQQVVRGDSAAYFCASSPPRSGLGQPSEQFFGPGTRLTVL.

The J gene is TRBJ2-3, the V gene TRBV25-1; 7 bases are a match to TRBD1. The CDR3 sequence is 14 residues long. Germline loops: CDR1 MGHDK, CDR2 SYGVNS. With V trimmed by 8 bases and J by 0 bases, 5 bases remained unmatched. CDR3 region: CASSDRVSTDTQYF. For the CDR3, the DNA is TGTGCCAGCTCCGACAGGGTCAGCACAGATACGCAGTATTTT.

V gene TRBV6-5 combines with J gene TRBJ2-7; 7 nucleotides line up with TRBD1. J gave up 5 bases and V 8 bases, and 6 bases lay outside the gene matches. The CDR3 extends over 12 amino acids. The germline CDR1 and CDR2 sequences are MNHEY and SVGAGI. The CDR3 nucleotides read TGTGCCAGCGGCGACAGGGTACACGAGCAGTACTTC. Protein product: CASGDRVHEQYF.

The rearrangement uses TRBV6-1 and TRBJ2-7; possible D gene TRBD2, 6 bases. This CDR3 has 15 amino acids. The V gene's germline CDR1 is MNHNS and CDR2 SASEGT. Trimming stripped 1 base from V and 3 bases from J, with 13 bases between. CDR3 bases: TGTGCCAGCAGTGAAGGGAGGGGTCTAAACTACGAGCAGTACTTC. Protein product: CASSEGRGLNYEQYF.

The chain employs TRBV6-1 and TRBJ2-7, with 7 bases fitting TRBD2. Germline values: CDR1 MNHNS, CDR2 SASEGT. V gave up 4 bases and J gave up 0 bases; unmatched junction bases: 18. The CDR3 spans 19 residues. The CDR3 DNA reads TGTGCCAGCAGTGTCCTCCCCCCGGGAGGCGCAGCGATCTCCTACGAGCAGTACTTC. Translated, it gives CASSVLPPGGAAISYEQYF.

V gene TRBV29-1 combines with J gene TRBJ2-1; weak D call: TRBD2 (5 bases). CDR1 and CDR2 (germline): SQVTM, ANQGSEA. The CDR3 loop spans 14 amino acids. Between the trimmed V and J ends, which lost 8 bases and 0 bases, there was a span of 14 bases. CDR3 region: CSPRRASSYNEQFF. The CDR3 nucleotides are TGCAGCCCCAGGCGGGCGAGCTCCTACAATGAGCAGTTCTTC.

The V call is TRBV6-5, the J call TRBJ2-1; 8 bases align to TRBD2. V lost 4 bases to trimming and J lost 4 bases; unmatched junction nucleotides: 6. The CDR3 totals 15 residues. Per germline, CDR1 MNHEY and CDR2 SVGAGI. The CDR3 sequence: CASSFITSGYNEQFF. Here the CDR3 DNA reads TGTGCCAGCAGTTTTATTACTAGCGGATACAATGAGCAGTTCTTC.

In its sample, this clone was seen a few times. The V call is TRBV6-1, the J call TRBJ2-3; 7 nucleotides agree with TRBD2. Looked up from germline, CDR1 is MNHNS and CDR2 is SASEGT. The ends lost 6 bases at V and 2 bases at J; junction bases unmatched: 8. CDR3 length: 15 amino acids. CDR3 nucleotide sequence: TGTGCCAGCAGCCCAGCGGGGCCCCCCACAGATACGCAGTATTTT. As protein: CASSPAGPPTDTQYF.